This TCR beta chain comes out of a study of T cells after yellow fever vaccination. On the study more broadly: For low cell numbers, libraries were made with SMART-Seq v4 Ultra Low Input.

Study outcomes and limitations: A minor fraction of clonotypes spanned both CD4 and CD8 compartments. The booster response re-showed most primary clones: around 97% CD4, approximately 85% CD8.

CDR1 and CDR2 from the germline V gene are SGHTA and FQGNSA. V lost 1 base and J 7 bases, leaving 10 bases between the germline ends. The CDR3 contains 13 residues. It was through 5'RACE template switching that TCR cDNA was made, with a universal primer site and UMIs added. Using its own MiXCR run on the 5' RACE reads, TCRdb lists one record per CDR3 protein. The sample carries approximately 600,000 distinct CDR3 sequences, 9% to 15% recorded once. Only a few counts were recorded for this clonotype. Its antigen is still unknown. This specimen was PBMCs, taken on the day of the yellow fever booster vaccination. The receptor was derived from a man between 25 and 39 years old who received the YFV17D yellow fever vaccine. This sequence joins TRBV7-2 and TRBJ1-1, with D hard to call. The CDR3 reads CASSLELAIEAFF. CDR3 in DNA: TGTGCCAGCAGCTTAGAATTGGCAATTGAAGCTTTCTTT.